The 27 T cell receptor beta chains below all came from one sample that was sequenced in a study of blood T cell repertoires in COVID-19. The assay was immunoSEQ multiplex PCR, and TCRdb's table has in-frame clones only and misses some. The table records 120,000 or so clones, just over 70% of them present only once. Source material: peripheral blood. These receptors were collected from a human donor with acute or convalescent COVID-19. The donor label of this sample is uncertain.

A remark on this clone: The identical CDR3 is also encoded by other nucleotide sequences in the sample. The chain links TRBV18 to TRBJ2-1; weak D call: TRBD2 (5 bases). The germline V and J ends were trimmed by 0 bases and 3 bases, with 12 bases remaining between them. The CDR3 length is 16 residues. Germline values: CDR1 KGHSH, CDR2 LQKENI. The CDR3, as DNA: TGTGCCAGCTCACCACCTCGGACTTCGGACTACAATGAGCAGTTCTTC. Encoded protein: CASSPPRTSDYNEQFF.

The chain is built from TRBV9 and TRBJ2-1, with 9 bases lining up with TRBD2. Looked up from germline, CDR1 is SGDLS and CDR2 is YYNGEE. Losses at the gene ends were 2 bases for V and 4 bases for J; bases not matched to a gene: 13. This CDR3 has 18 amino acids. CDR3 DNA sequence: TGTGCCAGCAGCGTTGCCCCCCAGGGTAGCGGGGGATACAATGAGCAGTTCTTC. Translated, it gives CASSVAPQGSGGYNEQFF.

V is TRBV7-9 and J is TRBJ2-5; unclear D gene. The CDR3 totals 13 residues. The germline V and J ends were trimmed by 3 bases and 6 bases, with 11 bases remaining between them. CDR1 and CDR2 (germline): SEHNR, FQNEAQ (reference sequence). CDR3 residues: CASSFSDSQTQYF. In DNA form, the CDR3 reads TGTGCCAGCAGCTTCAGCGATAGCCAGACCCAGTACTTC.

V gene TRBV19 combines with J gene TRBJ1-1, with 7 bases aligning to TRBD1. CDR3 length: 14 residues. The V gene's germline CDR1 is LNHDA and CDR2 SQIVND (reference sequence). J was trimmed by 4 bases and V by 4 bases; bases with no gene match: 6. The CDR3 nucleotides are TGTGCCAGTAGTACGACAGGGTTGGTCACTGAAGCTTTCTTT. This codes for CASSTTGLVTEAFF.

The rearrangement uses TRBV5-1 and TRBJ1-2; 9 nucleotides match TRBD1. Germline values: CDR1 SGHRS, CDR2 YFSETQ. This CDR3 has 13 residues. The V gene end was trimmed by 6 bases and the J gene end by 7 bases; junction bases not matched to a gene: 7. In DNA, the CDR3 is TGCGCCAGCACTGAACAGGGGGCATTTGGCTACACCTTC. Translated, it gives CASTEQGAFGYTF.

The J gene is TRBJ1-1, the V gene TRBV7-9, with TRBD1 matching over 9 bases. The germline V gene encodes CDR1 SEHNR and CDR2 FQNEAQ (reference sequence). V lost 4 bases and J lost 1; bases outside the gene matches: 4. The CDR3 has 15 amino acids. The CDR3 region is CASSSTGGWNTEAFF. The CDR3 DNA reads as TGTGCCAGCAGCTCAACAGGGGGCTGGAACACTGAAGCTTTCTTT.

This clone was counted between two and nine times. The chain combines TRBV12-3 or TRBV12-4 with TRBJ2-7; tentative D call: TRBD1 (6 bases). The CDR3 totals 13 residues. V dropped 4 bases and J dropped 1 base, with 8 bases sitting between them. The CDR3 sequence is CASSYQGSYEQYF. The CDR3 DNA is TGTGCCAGCAGTTATCAGGGGTCCTACGAGCAGTACTTC.

A few counts support this clone. The chain joins TRBV30 to TRBJ1-3; TRBD1 agrees at 7 bases. CDR3 length: 17 residues. V dropped 2 bases and J dropped 0; count of bases not matched to a gene: 10. CDR1 is GTSNPN and CDR2 is SVGIG in the germline V gene (reference sequence). The CDR3 coding sequence is TGTGCCTGGAGTCACCCAGGGGGACCGATCTCTGGAAACACCATATATTTT. This sequence encodes CAWSHPGGPISGNTIYF.

This clone occurred a few times. The J gene is TRBJ2-5, the V gene TRBV3-1 (or the pseudogene TRBV3-2); no clear D. From germline, CDR1 is LGHDT and CDR2 YNNKEL (reference sequence). The CDR3 extends over 13 amino acids. Trimming stripped 6 bases from V and 5 bases from J, with 13 bases between. CDR3 residues: CASSLTGWETQYF. The CDR3 DNA is TGTGCCAGCAGTCTAACCGGGTGGGAGACCCAGTACTTC.

The CDR3, as DNA: TGTGCCAGCAGCAAAGATCATGAGGAGACCCAGTACTTC. Translated: CASSKDHEETQYF. J is TRBJ2-5 and V is TRBV21-1; TRBD2 is the table's D call and was not checked against the DNA. TRBV21-1 is a known pseudogene. This CDR3 region has 13 residues.

J is TRBJ1-5 and V is TRBV28; TRBD1 matches at 9 bases. This CDR3 is built from 15 residues. CDR1 is MDHEN, CDR2 SYDVKM, per germline. V gave up 6 bases and J gave up 4 bases; unmatched junction bases: 7. The CDR3 spells CASRGPGQGNQPQHF. The CDR3 nucleotides are TGTGCCAGCAGGGGCCCGGGACAGGGTAATCAGCCCCAGCATTTT.

This clone has just one count. The V call is TRBV2, the J call TRBJ2-1; 9 positions agree with TRBD2. CDR3 length: 15 amino acids. CDR1 SNHLY and CDR2 FYNNEI come from the germline V gene. With V trimmed by 6 bases and J by 2 bases, 5 bases remained unmatched. CDR3 loop: CASRVSGGPYNEQFF. Here the CDR3 DNA reads TGTGCCAGCAGGGTTAGCGGGGGACCCTACAATGAGCAGTTCTTC.

This chain joins TRBV6-5 and TRBJ1-3; TRBD1 is a possible D gene (6 bases). Germline values: CDR1 MNHEY, CDR2 SVGAGI. Between the trimmed V and J ends, which lost 6 bases and 2 bases, there was a span of 14 bases. This CDR3 region has 15 residues. The CDR3 DNA is TGTGCCAGCAGCCTCAGGGGTACCGCTGGAAACACCATATATTTT. It translates to CASSLRGTAGNTIYF.

This clone was observed many times. V and J are TRBV6-4 and TRBJ1-6; D ambiguous. The CDR3 totals 10 residues. V lost 7 bases and J lost 9, with 4 bases in between. Germline V CDR1 and CDR2: MRHNA, SNTAGT. CDR3 loop: CASIISPLHF. The CDR3 nucleotides read TGTGCCAGCATAATTTCACCCCTCCACTTT.

The chain links TRBV3-1 (or the pseudogene TRBV3-2) to TRBJ2-1, with 12 bases fitting TRBD1. V lost 0 bases and J lost 9; bases outside the gene matches: 12. The germline gives CDR1 LGHDT, CDR2 YNNKEL (reference sequence). The CDR3 is 18 amino acids. CDR3 residues: CASSQDRWGDRGRREQFF. CDR3 nucleotide sequence: TGTGCCAGCAGCCAAGATCGTTGGGGGGACAGGGGGCGACGTGAGCAGTTCTTC.

This chain links TRBV5-6 with TRBJ1-1; D is unclear. Germline assignment: CDR1 SGHDT and CDR2 YYEEEE. V lost 0 bases to trimming and J lost 0 bases, with 6 bases between them. The CDR3 has 14 residues. For the CDR3, the DNA is TGTGCCAGCAGCTTGGCGCAGTTGAACACTGAAGCTTTCTTT. Residues: CASSLAQLNTEAFF.

V gene TRBV7-2 combines with J gene TRBJ1-2, with D possibly being TRBD1 (5 bases). The CDR3 is 16 residues long. The V and J ends lost 5 bases and 0 bases respectively, with 16 bases between them. CDR1 is SGHTA and CDR2 is FQGNSA in the germline V gene. CDR3 sequence (DNA): TGTGCCAGCAGCCCATACTTGACAGACTCTAACTATGGCTACACCTTC. Protein sequence: CASSPYLTDSNYGYTF.

Details on this clone: This same CDR3 is encoded by further DNA sequences in the sample. The J gene is TRBJ1-5, the V gene TRBV10-3, with TRBD1 as a possible D gene (6 bases). Germline lookup yields CDR1 ENHRY and CDR2 SYGVKD. The CDR3 consists of 13 residues. V lost 5 bases to trimming and J lost 3 bases, with 8 bases between them. The CDR3: CAISRDNNQPQHF. Written as DNA, the CDR3 is TGTGCCATCAGTCGGGACAACAATCAGCCCCAGCATTTT.

The V gene is TRBV2, the J gene TRBJ2-5, with 7 nucleotides matching TRBD1. There are 15 residues in the CDR3. Trimming took 8 bases from V and 1 from J; bases not matched to a gene: 10. In germline, CDR1 is SNHLY, CDR2 FYNNEI. In DNA form, the CDR3 reads TGTGCCAGCGGGGGAGCAGGGGGAGTCCAAGAGACCCAGTACTTC. Its protein is CASGGAGGVQETQYF.

The chain employs TRBV5-1 and TRBJ2-3; the match to TRBD2 covers 7 bases. The CDR3 extends over 17 amino acids. Germline-derived CDR1 and CDR2 are SGHRS and YFSETQ. The V and J ends lost 0 bases and 2 bases, in that order; junction bases with no gene match: 9. The CDR3 DNA follows: TGCGCCAGCAGCTTGGGAGGGACTACTAGGGACACAGATACGCAGTATTTT. This translates into CASSLGGTTRDTDTQYF.

The J gene is TRBJ1-1, the V gene TRBV2; D not certain. CDR3 length: 11 residues. Germline CDR1 SNHLY, CDR2 FYNNEI. V was trimmed by 3 bases and J by 7 bases, leaving 6 bases between them. The CDR3 DNA sequence: TGTGCCAGCAGTGATCTCAGTGAAGCTTTCTTT. It codes for CASSDLSEAFF.

The chain has TRBV6-6 and TRBJ1-3; D uncertain. There are 12 residues in the CDR3. V shed 7 bases and J shed 0 bases, with 4 bases lying between them. Germline-derived CDR1 and CDR2 are MNHNY and SVGAGI (reference sequence). Written as DNA, the CDR3 is TGTGCCAGCACAGGCTCTGGAAACACCATATATTTT. It translates to CASTGSGNTIYF.

This clone appeared a few times. The chain recombines TRBV18 with TRBJ2-6; the match to TRBD1 covers 9 bases. CDR3 length: 16 amino acids. The V gene end was trimmed by 5 bases and the J gene end by 5 bases; junction bases not matched to a gene: 7. Per the germline V gene, CDR1 is KGHSH and CDR2 is LQKENI. For the CDR3, the DNA is TGTGCCAGCTCAGGGACAGGGCCCTCCTGGGCCAACGTCCTGACTTTC. Encoded protein: CASSGTGPSWANVLTF.

CDR3 sequence (DNA): TGTGCCAGCAGCTTTGACAAGGGGGTTACAAATGAGCAGTTCTTC. Its translation: CASSFDKGVTNEQFF. The V gene is TRBV7-9, the J gene TRBJ2-1; the D gene is possibly TRBD1 (6 bases). Trimming removed 3 bases at V and 7 bases at J, with 16 bases between. CDR1 is SEHNR, CDR2 FQNEAQ, per germline (reference sequence). The CDR3 is 15 residues long.

V and J are TRBV7-6 and TRBJ2-5; the D gene is possibly TRBD2 (7 bases). There are 15 residues in the CDR3. In germline, CDR1 is SGHVS, CDR2 FNYEAQ. Trimming took 1 base from V and 7 from J, leaving 16 bases between them. The CDR3: CASSLGNRGAGTQYF. The CDR3 bases are TGTGCCAGCAGCTTAGGAAACCGGGGGGCTGGGACCCAGTACTTC.

The rearrangement joins TRBV5-1 to TRBJ2-2, with 7 bases aligning to TRBD2. The trim removed 3 bases at V and 5 bases at J, leaving 7 bases unmatched. The CDR3 runs to 15 residues. CDR1 is SGHRS and CDR2 is YFSETQ in the germline V gene. CDR3 residues: CASSWTSGATGELFF. The CDR3 nucleotides read TGCGCCAGCAGCTGGACTAGTGGGGCGACCGGGGAGCTGTTTTTT. Complete variable domain (other parts from reference TRBV5-1 and TRBJ2-2): KAGVTQTPRYLIKTRGQQVTLSCSPISGHRSVSWYQQTPGQGLQFLFEYFSETQRNKGNFPGRFSGRQFSNSRSEMNVSTLELGDSALYLCASSWTSGATGELFFGEGSRLTVL.

This clone appeared many times. This chain joins TRBV11-2 and TRBJ2-2, with D maybe TRBD1 (6 bases). V dropped 5 bases and J dropped 5 bases, with 12 bases sitting between them. Germline V gene data show CDR1 as SGHAT and CDR2 as FQNNGV. CDR3 length: 14 residues. The CDR3, as DNA: TGTGCCAGCAGCACGTCAGGGGCGACCGGGGAGCTGTTTTTT. This encodes CASSTSGATGELFF.